The 8 T cell receptor beta chains below were found in one sample sequenced in a study of blood T cell repertoires in COVID-19. The table came from immunoSEQ multiplex PCR; TCRdb's copy has only in-frame clones and leaves some out. The sample consists of 60,000 to 70,000 clones, 65% to 90% of them appearing once. The sample comprised peripheral blood. The receptor set was obtained from a man at least 80 years old with acute or convalescent COVID-19.

The V gene is TRBV19, the J gene TRBJ1-1, with D perhaps matching TRBD1 (5 bases). Germline assignment: CDR1 LNHDA and CDR2 SQIVND (reference sequence). This CDR3 contains 13 residues. With 6 bases removed from V and 4 bases from J, the gap between germline ends came to 12 bases. The CDR3 sequence is CASRWGEVTEAFF. The DNA of the CDR3 is TGTGCCAGTAGATGGGGGGAGGTCACTGAAGCTTTCTTT.

The chain has TRBV7-8 and TRBJ2-7; D may match TRBD1 or TRBD2 (7 bases each). From germline, CDR1 is SGHVS and CDR2 FQNEAQ. This CDR3 spans 13 amino acids. Deletions cut 5 bases from V and 7 bases from J, with 15 bases between. The CDR3 DNA sequence: TGTGCCAGCAGCCGACAGGGAGGGGGGGAGCAGTACTTC. Protein product: CASSRQGGGEQYF.

The rearrangement joins TRBV7-2 to TRBJ2-2, with 9 nucleotides matching TRBD2. The CDR3 extends over 16 amino acids. V lost 4 bases to trimming and J lost 7 bases; unmatched junction nucleotides: 10. The V gene's germline CDR1 is SGHTA and CDR2 FQGNSA. As DNA, the CDR3 is TGTGCCAGCAGCTCTCATAGCGGGAGCGGGGGCGGGGAGCTGTTTTTT. Residues: CASSSHSGSGGGELFF.

The rearrangement links TRBV6-6 to TRBJ1-2; TRBD1 might be the D (5 bases). Germline loops: CDR1 MNHNY, CDR2 SVGAGI (reference sequence). V gave up 4 bases and J gave up 1 base, with 7 bases separating them. The CDR3 has 13 amino acids. In DNA form, the CDR3 reads TGTGCCAGCAGTTTAGACAGTAACTATGGCTACACCTTC. Its protein is CASSLDSNYGYTF.

The rearrangement links TRBV19 to TRBJ1-1, with D possibly matching TRBD1 (5 bases). Trimming shortened V by 7 bases and J by 3 bases, and 18 bases separated the two germline ends. Per the germline V gene, CDR1 is LNHDA and CDR2 is SQIVND (reference sequence). CDR3 length equals 15 residues. CDR3 amino acids: CASTTSTGADTEAFF. The DNA for the CDR3 is TGTGCCAGTACCACGTCTACAGGCGCCGACACTGAAGCTTTCTTT.

V is TRBV7-9 and J is TRBJ2-3; 9 bases are a match to TRBD2. V was clipped by 6 bases and J by 6 bases; unmatched bases: 10. Germline CDR1 reads SEHNR; CDR2 reads FQNEAQ (reference sequence). The CDR3 has 15 residues. The DNA for the CDR3 is TGTGCCAGCAGACCTCTAGCGGGAAGATCTGATACGCAGTATTTT. Its translation is CASRPLAGRSDTQYF. The full variable domain, completed using reference TRBV7-9 and TRBJ2-3, is DTGVSQNPRHKITKRGQNVTFRCDPISEHNRLYWYRQTLGQGPEFLTYFQNEAQLEKSRLLSDRFSAERPKGSFSTLEIQRTEQGDSAMYLCASRPLAGRSDTQYFGPGTRLTVL.

CDR3 DNA sequence: TGCGCCAGCAGCTTGGCGACAGGGTCGCGCTACACCTTC. It translates to CASSLATGSRYTF. The V and J genes are TRBV5-1 and TRBJ1-2, with 7 bases aligning to TRBD1. Germline V gene data show CDR1 as SGHRS and CDR2 as YFSETQ. The J segment lost 9 bases and the V segment lost 0 bases, leaving 5 bases of the junction unmatched. This CDR3 comprises 13 residues.

CDR3 in DNA: TGTGCCAGCGTACGGGGCGGGAGCGCAGATACGCAGTATTTT. Its translation is CASVRGGSADTQYF. The gene calls are TRBV2 and TRBJ2-3; the match to TRBD2 covers 7 bases. The V segment lost 8 bases and the J segment 4 bases; nucleotides outside the gene matches: 9. The CDR3 consists of 14 residues. Germline CDR1 reads SNHLY; CDR2 reads FYNNEI. Drawing the rest from reference TRBV2 and TRBJ2-3, the complete variable domain is EPEVTQTPSHQVTQMGQEVILRCVPISNHLYFYWYRQILGQKVEFLVSFYNNEISEKSEIFDDQFSVERPDGSNFTLKIRSTKLEDSAMYFCASVRGGSADTQYFGPGTRLTVL.